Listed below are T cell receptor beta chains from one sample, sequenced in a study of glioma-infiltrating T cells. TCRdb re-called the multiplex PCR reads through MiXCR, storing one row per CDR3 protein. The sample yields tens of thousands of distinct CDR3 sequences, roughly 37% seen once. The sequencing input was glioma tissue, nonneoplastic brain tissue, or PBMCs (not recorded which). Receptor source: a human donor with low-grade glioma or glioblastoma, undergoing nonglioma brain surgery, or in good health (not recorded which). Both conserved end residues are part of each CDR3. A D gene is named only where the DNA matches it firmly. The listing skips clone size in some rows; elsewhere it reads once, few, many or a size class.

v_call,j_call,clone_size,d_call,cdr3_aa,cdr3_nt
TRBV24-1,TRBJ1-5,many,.,CATSDSQGGRNQPQHF,TGTGCCACCAGTGATTCGCAGGGAGGACGCAATCAGCCCCAGCATTTT
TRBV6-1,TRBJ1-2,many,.,CASRSQGYGSGYTF,TGTGCCAGCAGATCACAGGGTTATGGAAGCGGCTACACCTTC
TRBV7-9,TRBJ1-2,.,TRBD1,CASSLATGGVYGYTF,TGTGCCAGTAGCTTAGCCACAGGGGGCGTCTATGGCTACACCTTC
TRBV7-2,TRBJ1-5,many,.,CASSLRGETPQHF,TGTGCCAGCAGCTTACGGGGGGAAACGCCCCAGCATTTT
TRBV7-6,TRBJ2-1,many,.,CASSFAGTSYNEQFF,TGTGCCAGCAGCTTCGCGGGGACCTCCTACAATGAGCAGTTCTTC
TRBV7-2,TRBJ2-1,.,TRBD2,CASSPTRLAGLTDTQFF,TGTGCCAGCAGCCCTACCCGACTAGCGGGCCTCACAGATACGCAGTTCTTC
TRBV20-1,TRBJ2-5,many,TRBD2,CSAEREGRETQYF,TGCAGTGCAGAGAGGGAGGGCCGGGAGACCCAGTACTTC
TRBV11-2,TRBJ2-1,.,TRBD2,CASSFGTRNEQFF,TGTGCCAGCAGCTTCGGGACTAGAAATGAGCAGTTCTTC
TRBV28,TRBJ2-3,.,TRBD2,CASSLSLAGTDTQYF,TGTGCCAGCAGTTTAAGCCTAGCGGGGACAGATACGCAGTATTTT
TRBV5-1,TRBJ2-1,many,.,CASSAAGSYNEQFF,TGCGCCAGCAGCGCGGCGGGGTCCTACAATGAGCAGTTCTTC
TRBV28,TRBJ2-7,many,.,CASSLGGLRGEQYF,TGTGCCAGCAGTTTAGGTGGTTTGCGTGGTGAGCAGTACTTC
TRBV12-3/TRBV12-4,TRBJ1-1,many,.,CASTQELATEAFF,TGTGCCAGCACACAGGAGTTGGCCACTGAAGCTTTCTTT
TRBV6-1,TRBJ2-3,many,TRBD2,CASKIGRGLASRSTDTQYF,TGTGCCAGCAAAATAGGTCGGGGACTAGCGTCCCGTAGCACAGATACGCAGTATTTT
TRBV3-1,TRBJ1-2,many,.,CASSQSNALGTF,TGTGCCAGCAGCCAATCAAACGCATTGGGAACCTTC
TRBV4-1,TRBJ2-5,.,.,CASSQEKRVQETQYF,TGCGCCAGCAGCCAAGAAAAGAGGGTTCAAGAGACCCAGTACTTC
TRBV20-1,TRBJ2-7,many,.,CSARPDGTYEQYF,TGCAGTGCCCGACCCGACGGAACCTACGAGCAGTACTTC
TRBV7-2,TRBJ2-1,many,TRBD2,CASSPRLAGRTYNEQFF,TGTGCCAGCAGCCCTCGGTTAGCGGGTCGTACCTACAATGAGCAGTTCTTC
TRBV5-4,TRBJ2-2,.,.,CASSYGGFGTGELFF,TGTGCCAGCAGCTATGGGGGTTTTGGCACCGGGGAGCTGTTTTTT
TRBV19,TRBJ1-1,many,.,CASSKRGGNTEAFF,TGTGCCAGTAGTAAGAGGGGGGGAAACACTGAAGCTTTCTTT
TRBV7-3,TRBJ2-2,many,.,CASSRMINTGELFF,TGTGCCAGCAGCCGGATGATTAACACCGGGGAGCTGTTTTTT
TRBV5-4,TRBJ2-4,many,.,CASSPGTDKNIQYF,TGTGCCAGCAGTCCCGGGACTGACAAAAACATTCAGTACTTC
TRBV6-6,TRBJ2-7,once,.,CARRGDTFKQYF,TGTGCCAGAAGAGGGGACACCTTCAAGCAGTACTTC
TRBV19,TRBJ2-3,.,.,CASCLGSSTDTQYF,TGTGCCAGTTGTCTCGGCTCTAGCACAGATACGCAGTATTTT